This T cell receptor beta chain appears in the sequencing data of a study of blood T cell repertoires in COVID-19. TCRdb keeps only in-frame clones here, not all; method: immunoSEQ multiplex PCR. In the table there are around 150,000 clones, approximately 88% of which are singletons. Sample: peripheral blood. The receptor was isolated from a woman aged 55 to 70 who had recovered from COVID-19.

CDR3 residues: CASSFNRGQGYTF. Here the CDR3 DNA reads TGTGCCAGCAGCTTCAACAGGGGCCAGGGCTACACCTTC. The rearrangement uses TRBV7-9 and TRBJ1-2; 7 bases are shared with TRBD1. CDR3 length equals 13 residues. The ends lost 3 bases at V and 8 bases at J; junction bases unmatched: 6. Germline V gene data show CDR1 as SEHNR and CDR2 as FQNEAQ (reference sequence). Supplemented by reference TRBV7-9 and TRBJ1-2, the full variable domain reads DTGVSQNPRHKITKRGQNVTFRCDPISEHNRLYWYRQTLGQGPEFLTYFQNEAQLEKSRLLSDRFSAERPKGSFSTLEIQRTEQGDSAMYLCASSFNRGQGYTFGSGTRLTVV.